This T cell receptor beta chain originates from a study of T cell responses to AZD1222 COVID-19 vaccine (dated by TCRdb to about 2021). Regarding the study in general: AZD1222 recipients with second doses at about 4 weeks or about 12 weeks were pooled, because spike-specific TCR depth and breadth did not differ between schedules. A total of about 250 trial participants underwent TCR sequencing, of whom 207 had received two doses of AZD1222 and approximately 25 had received two doses of the MenACWY control vaccine. Trial participants were enrolled into age subgroups of 18-55, 56-69 and 70-plus years, which contained about 150, 27 and 61 TCR-sequenced participants, respectively.

Paper-wide results and their limitations: The 56-69-year group was small, and its depth increase did not reach significance, likely because of low power. Vaccine-associated CD4 TCRs spanned the whole spike protein, with dominant responses in regions 160-218 and 743-854. After two AZD1222 doses, spike-specific TCR breadth and depth were significantly higher than at day 0 and than in MenACWY recipients. Because no samples from the day 14 peak response were available, repertoires could be characterized only after the peak T cell response. Nearly half of unique spike-specific TCRs reportedly recognized epitopes outside regions mutated in the B.1.351 and B.1.1.7 variants. Only five to seven AZD1222 recipients were SARS-CoV-2 seropositive at baseline, limiting conclusions about previously exposed vaccinees. Participants were mostly white British and included more females than males, and it was suggested by the authors that clonal diversity may have been underestimated.

From the germline V gene, CDR1 is SGHVS and CDR2 is FNYEAQ. V is trimmed back by 2 bases and J by 5 bases, and the junction contains 17 bases that no gene match accounts for. The CDR3 starts with the cysteine, ends with the phenylalanine, and has 18 residues. Of all the DNA, just the CDR3 is kept, 54 bases in frame from base 1. The table lists this clone with a count of one. Its antigen is not yet known. There are no base qualities to consult, and no much larger clone falls within one base. The time point label corresponds to: baseline before first vaccination. Vaccinee samples were obtained from the UK trials COV001 and COV002, which included a single-blind randomized controlled phase 2/3 trial of AZD1222 (ChAdOx1 nCoV-19) in healthy adults. Trial participant PBMC samples were collected at day 0 and day 28 after the second dose for TCRbeta chain sequencing. The CDR3 regions of human TCRbeta chains were analyzed by immunosequencing. Regarding the original processing steps: TCRs in the repertoires were matched against a reference library of SARS-CoV-2-specific TCRs that had been generated with the MIRA antigen-specificity platform. Breadth meant the fraction of unique TCRs that were SARS-CoV-2-associated, whereas depth meant the fraction of total T cells that were SARS-CoV-2-associated. Using the MIRA data, each spike-specific TCR was mapped to the spike region that the TCR reacts to and placed in a CD4 or CD8 class. Log10-transformed breadth and depth values were compared by one-way ANOVA with Sidak's multiple comparisons tests. This is the immuneACCESS table as TCRdb keeps it, with only in-frame sequences that have V and J called. A part of the clones is gone; compared with another copy, unresolved V genes explain less than half, and the rest is unexplained. V, J and clone size were drawn from that table, and D and trimming were deduced from the DNA. The sample profile shows 110,000 to 150,000 clones; around nine tenths of them were found once. About 3.8% of the sample is taken by the ten largest.

The specimen comprised peripheral blood, sampled on day 0 of AZD1222 vaccination. The sequence is built from TRBV7-6 and TRBJ2-7, and 8 bases in between align with TRBD2. This clonotype was sampled from an adult in good health. The CDR3 reads as follows: CASSLLRGGRPGSNEQYF. The nucleotide sequence is TGTGCCAGCAGCTTATTACGAGGCGGGAGGCCCGGGTCCAACGAGCAGTACTTC. Beyond the CDR3, the reference TRBV7-6 and TRBJ2-7 genes provide the residues; the full variable domain reads: GAGVSQSPRYKVTKRGQDVALRCDPISGHVSLYWYRQALGQGPEFLTYFNYEAQQDKSGLPNDRFSAERPEGSISTLTIQRTEQRDSAMYRCASSLLRGGRPGSNEQYFGPGTRLTVT.